Below are 5 T cell receptor beta chains sequenced from a single sample in a study of molecular identifiers for immune sequencing clone quantification. TCRdb passed the PCR reads through MiXCR, listing each CDR3 protein once. The sample holds about 500,000 distinct CDR3 sequences, 20% to 25% seen once. Sequencing used naive CD8+ T cells from blood, with Jurkat cell RNA spiked in. Noted subset: FACS-sorted CD8+CD4-CCR7+CD45RA+ naive T cells. These receptors were taken from a human donor in good health. Some libraries in this study had Jurkat cell RNA spiked in.

At least ten counts were recorded for this clonotype. The genes are TRBV5-4 and TRBJ2-7; 9 nucleotides align to TRBD2. This CDR3 is built from 13 residues. CDR1 is SGHNT, CDR2 YYREEE, per germline (reference sequence). V lost 5 bases to trimming and J lost 12 bases; unmatched junction nucleotides: 12. CDR3 in DNA: TGTGCCAGCAGGGGGGGACTAGCCGCTCGATGGTACTTC. Its protein product is CASRGGLAARWYF. Full variable domain (outside the CDR3, taken from reference TRBV5-4 and TRBJ2-7): ETGVTQSPTHLIKTRGQQVTLRCSSQSGHNTVSWYQQALGQGPQFIFQYYREEENGRGNFPPRFSGLQFPNYSSELNVNALELDDSALYLCASRGGLAARWYFGPGTRLTVT.

This clonotype was observed a handful of times. The chain links TRBV19 to TRBJ1-2; 8 bases line up with TRBD1. The ends lost 4 bases at V and 2 bases at J; junction bases unmatched: 3. Germline V lookup: CDR1 LNHDA, CDR2 SQIVND (reference sequence). The CDR3 totals 14 residues. The CDR3 protein is CASSTGQGNYGYTF. The CDR3 nucleotides read TGTGCCAGTAGTACCGGACAGGGAAACTATGGCTACACCTTC. Using reference TRBV19 and TRBJ1-2 for the parts outside the CDR3, the full variable domain is DGGITQSPKYLFRKEGQNVTLSCEQNLNHDAMYWYRQDPGQGLRLIYYSQIVNDFQKGDIAEGYSVSREKKESFPLTVTSAQKNPTAFYLCASSTGQGNYGYTFGSGTRLTVV.

This clonotype was found a few times. The chain employs TRBV10-3 and TRBJ1-3; no reliable D call. The V gene's germline CDR1 is ENHRY and CDR2 SYGVKD. The CDR3 length is 13 residues. The V gene lost 6 bases and the J gene lost 4 bases, with 10 bases spanning the gap. The CDR3 DNA follows: TGTGCCATCAGGCCCGGTTCGGGAAACACCATATATTTT. It is translated as CAIRPGSGNTIYF.

This clonotype showed up just a few times. V and J are TRBV20-1 and TRBJ1-3; 7 bases align to TRBD1. V lost 5 bases, J lost 3 bases, and 7 bases stayed unmatched. This CDR3 has 14 amino acids. CDR1 and CDR2 from the germline V gene are DFQATT and SNEGSKA (reference sequence). CDR3 sequence (DNA): TGCAGTGCTGAAACAGGGGTTTATGGAAACACCATATATTTT. Protein: CSAETGVYGNTIYF.

This clonotype was picked up many times. V gene TRBV5-1 combines with J gene TRBJ2-7; TRBD1 might be the D (6 bases). V was cut by 3 bases and J by 4 bases, with 14 bases left in between. Germline V gives CDR1 SGHRS, CDR2 YFSETQ. This CDR3 has 14 residues. The CDR3, as DNA: TGCGCCAGCAGCTCGCTGGGCCAGGGGTACGAGCAGTACTTC. Translating it yields CASSSLGQGYEQYF.